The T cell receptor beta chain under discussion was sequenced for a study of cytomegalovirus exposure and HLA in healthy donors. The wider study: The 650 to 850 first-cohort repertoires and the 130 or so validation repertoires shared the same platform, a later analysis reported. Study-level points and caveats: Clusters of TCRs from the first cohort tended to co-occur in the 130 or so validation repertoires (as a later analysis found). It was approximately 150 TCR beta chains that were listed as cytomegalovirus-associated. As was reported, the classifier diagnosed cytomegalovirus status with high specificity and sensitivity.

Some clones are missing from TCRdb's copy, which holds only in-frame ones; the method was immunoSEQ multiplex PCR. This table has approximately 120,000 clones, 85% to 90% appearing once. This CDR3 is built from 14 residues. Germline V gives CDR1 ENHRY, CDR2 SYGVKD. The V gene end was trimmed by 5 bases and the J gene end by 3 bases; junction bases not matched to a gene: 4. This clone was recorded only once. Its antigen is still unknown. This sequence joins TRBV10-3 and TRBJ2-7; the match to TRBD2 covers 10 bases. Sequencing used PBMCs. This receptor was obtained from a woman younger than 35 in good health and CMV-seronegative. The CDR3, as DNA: TGTGCCATCAGTAGCGGGAGGGATCGCTACGAGCAGTACTTC. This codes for CAISSGRDRYEQYF.